Listed below are T cell receptor beta chains from one sample, sequenced in a study of blood T cell repertoires in COVID-19. Libraries were prepared by immunoSEQ multiplex PCR; TCRdb keeps only in-frame clonotypes and omits some of them. The sample carries 150,000 or so clones, roughly 90% recorded once. Specimen: peripheral blood. The origin of the receptors is a woman aged 45-59 years with acute or convalescent COVID-19. Both conserved end residues are trimmed from each CDR3. D genes are given only for firm matches.

D,J,V,CDR3
.,TRBJ1-3,TRBV12-3/TRBV12-4,ASNEGGGNTIY
.,TRBJ1-5,TRBV6-2/TRBV6-3,ASSYRGIPNQPQH
.,TRBJ2-5,TRBV7-2,ASSLSDTQETQY
.,TRBJ1-1,TRBV19,ASLPGGVNTEAF
TRBD2,TRBJ2-3,TRBV29-1,SVEQLASGEGTDTQY
.,TRBJ1-5,TRBV5-1,ASSPDTYSNQPQH
TRBD2,TRBJ2-1,TRBV27,ASRPLGAGVGNEQF
.,TRBJ1-6,TRBV27,ASSVRQANSPLH
.,TRBJ2-5,TRBV3-1/TRBV3-2,ASSQTDYQETQY
.,TRBJ1-1,TRBV5-1,ASSTSYRNTEAF
.,TRBJ1-5,TRBV19,ASSWTDQPQH
.,TRBJ1-6,TRBV1,TSLFNPSPYNSPLH
TRBD2,TRBJ2-1,TRBV19,ASSISGSSEQF
.,TRBJ1-6,TRBV12-3/TRBV12-4,ASSLQGNSPLH
TRBD2,TRBJ2-2,TRBV19,ASSRIGTSGRRDTGELF
.,TRBJ2-5,TRBV30,AGIRGETQY
.,TRBJ1-2,TRBV18,ASSPGEGYT
.,TRBJ1-1,TRBV18,ASSLETKNTEAF
.,TRBJ1-2,TRBV10-3,AIRGWGADYGYT
.,TRBJ2-1,TRBV6-2/TRBV6-3,ASSSSTSSNEQF
TRBD2,TRBJ2-2,TRBV9,ASSVGAGGGTGELF
.,TRBJ2-6,TRBV5-1,ASSLDTGFGANVLT
.,TRBJ1-2,TRBV6-5,ASSYSTGEGYGYT
.,TRBJ1-3,TRBV30,AWSPTVGNTIY
TRBD1,TRBJ1-1,TRBV6-5,ASSRDRTNTEAF
TRBD1,TRBJ1-1,TRBV11-3,ASSLGQGENTEAF
.,TRBJ2-1,TRBV11-3,ASSAMGTLNEQF
.,TRBJ1-2,TRBV2,ASSLTVGNYGYT
.,TRBJ2-7,TRBV11-3,ASSSHYEQY
TRBD1,TRBJ2-1,TRBV5-4,ASSLGQGATSSYNEQF
.,TRBJ1-1,TRBV3-1/TRBV3-2,ASSHIPRRGRA
.,TRBJ2-5,TRBV18,ASSPFDQRQETQY
.,TRBJ2-2,TRBV9,ASSVDVYNTGELF
TRBD2,TRBJ2-3,TRBV7-2,ASSPFIRGLAGTTDTQY
TRBD1,TRBJ1-5,TRBV2,ASRLDRAGNQPQH
.,TRBJ1-1,TRBV27,ASSIQGWTEAF
TRBD1,TRBJ1-2,TRBV2,ASRVPQGVRGPGYT
TRBD2,TRBJ2-5,TRBV7-9,ASSLPLAGALGETQY
TRBD1,TRBJ2-4,TRBV12-5,ASGPGTGVNIQY
.,TRBJ2-3,TRBV9,ASSVGSGVTDTQY
.,TRBJ1-2,TRBV18,ASSPLAGPTNYGYT
TRBD2,TRBJ2-5,TRBV6-2/TRBV6-3,ASSSPGRVKETQY
TRBD1,TRBJ1-6,TRBV5-5,ASSSRTGPNSPLH
.,TRBJ1-2,TRBV20-1,SAPGHYGYT
.,TRBJ2-5,TRBV12-3/TRBV12-4,ASSVGGYETQY
TRBD1,TRBJ1-2,TRBV7-2,ASSYLQGGNYGYT
TRBD1,TRBJ1-1,TRBV2,ASTGQGVKTEAF
.,TRBJ2-1,TRBV7-2,ASSLAMVANEQF
.,TRBJ1-6,TRBV5-4,ASSLGGVSYNSPLH
.,TRBJ1-2,TRBV16,ASSQLREGSYGYT
.,TRBJ1-5,TRBV7-2,ASSLERGNQPQH
TRBD2,TRBJ2-7,TRBV4-1,ASSQDPSGTSYEQY
.,TRBJ2-6,TRBV5-1,ASSGAGANVLT
.,TRBJ1-4,TRBV6-5,ASSYSPEGFNEKLF
.,TRBJ2-1,TRBV5-6,ASSLGGYPYNEQF